This TCR beta chain comes out of a study of blood T cell repertoires in COVID-19. Background on the study: The study drew acute and convalescent COVID-19 samples from the United States, Italy and Spain. In each case, the material was cDNA or gDNA derived from T cells, B-cell-depleted T cells, or PBMCs.

Authors' analysis steps: The assay estimated nucleated cells by amplifying reference gene primers. Measured with immunoSEQ multiplex PCR; TCRdb has only the in-frame clones, and not every one. From that table come the V and J calls and clone size; the DNA was used to work out D and trimming. The data contain about 200,000 clones, 80% to 90% of them singletons. Sequenced sample: peripheral blood. The TCR sequence derives from a man at least 80 years old with acute or convalescent COVID-19.

This chain's CDR3 is CSVGVQGGTGELFF. CDR3 bases: TGCAGCGTCGGGGTGCAGGGAGGCACCGGGGAGCTGTTTTTT. The rearrangement uses TRBV29-1 and TRBJ2-2, with a tentative D call TRBD2 (6 bases). V was pared by 6 bases and J by 4 bases, with 15 bases between. The CDR3 totals 14 residues. Germline V gives CDR1 SQVTM, CDR2 ANQGSEA.